Shown below are 31 T cell receptor beta chains from a single sample sequenced in a study of T-cell memory formation after mild COVID-19. TCRdb reprocessed the 5' RACE reads with MiXCR, giving one entry per CDR3 protein. The sample consists of 500,000 to 550,000 distinct CDR3 sequences, about a fifth of them appearing once. The specimen sequenced was PBMCs or a T cell subset sorted from them (not recorded which). These TCRs come from an adult woman who had mild COVID-19 (a few samples of this study predate the infection). Cell type and time point are not known.

The rearrangement uses TRBV14 and TRBJ2-7; D may be TRBD1 or TRBD2 (5 bases each). Per germline, CDR1 SGHDN and CDR2 FVKESK. Trimming left V 4 bases short and J 0 bases short, with 13 bases between. CDR3 size: 15 residues. CDR3 residues: CASSLTGTHSYEQYF. As DNA, the CDR3 is TGTGCCAGCAGCCTCACCGGGACCCACTCCTACGAGCAGTACTTC. The entire variable domain, with the rest obtained from reference TRBV14 and TRBJ2-7, is as follows: EAGVTQFPSHSVIEKGQTVTLRCDPISGHDNLYWYRRVMGKEIKFLLHFVKESKQDESGMPNNRFLAERTGGTYSTLKVQPAELEDSGVYFCASSLTGTHSYEQYFGPGTRLTVT.

This sequence joins TRBV14 and TRBJ2-3, with 8 bases that match TRBD2. The CDR3 contains 15 residues. CDR1 and CDR2 from the germline V gene are SGHDN and FVKESK. J gave up 6 bases and V 1 base, and 6 bases lay outside the gene matches. CDR3 residues: CASSQGSGSADTQYF. CDR3 nucleotides: TGTGCCAGCAGCCAAGGCAGCGGGAGTGCCGATACGCAGTATTTT. The variable domain in full, completed from reference TRBV14 and TRBJ2-3, reads EAGVTQFPSHSVIEKGQTVTLRCDPISGHDNLYWYRRVMGKEIKFLLHFVKESKQDESGMPNNRFLAERTGGTYSTLKVQPAELEDSGVYFCASSQGSGSADTQYFGPGTRLTVL.

This clonotype was detected many times. This chain connects TRBV12-3 or TRBV12-4 to TRBJ2-1; 10 bases line up with TRBD2. The trim removed 0 bases at V and 6 bases at J, leaving 11 bases unmatched. This CDR3 is 18 amino acids long. CDR3 sequence (DNA): TGTGCCAGCAGTTTAGCGCATTCTAGCGGGAGTGTGAGCAATGAGCAGTTCTTC. It is translated as CASSLAHSSGSVSNEQFF.

The gene calls are TRBV30 and TRBJ2-3, with D maybe TRBD2 (6 bases). In germline, CDR1 is GTSNPN, CDR2 SVGIG (reference sequence). CDR3 size: 16 residues. The V end lost 3 bases, the J end lost 2 bases, and 18 bases lay between the germline ends. In nucleotides, the CDR3 is TGTGCCTGGAGAGGAACTAGCTGGGGGTTCACAGATACGCAGTATTTT. This gives the protein CAWRGTSWGFTDTQYF.

This chain joins TRBV11-2 and TRBJ2-1; 8 bases agree with TRBD2. The CDR3 sequence is 13 residues long. J lost 9 bases, V lost 5 bases, and 6 bases had no gene match. In germline, CDR1 is SGHAT, CDR2 FQNNGV. CDR3 nucleotides: TGTGCCAGCAGCCCCGTCGGGGGGGGTGAGCAGTTCTTC. Translation: CASSPVGGGEQFF.

There are a few counts of this clonotype. V usage is TRBV27 and J usage is TRBJ1-2; TRBD1 aligns across 9 bases. Germline trimming cut 7 bases from V and 5 bases from J; bases unmatched to any gene: 5. The CDR3 totals 13 residues. Germline V CDR1 and CDR2: MNHEY, SMNVEV (reference sequence). CDR3 in amino acids: CASTLGQGYGYTF. The CDR3 nucleotides are TGTGCCAGCACCCTGGGACAGGGATATGGCTACACCTTC.

The rearrangement joins TRBV12-3 or TRBV12-4 to TRBJ2-3; tentative D call: TRBD2 (6 bases). Between the trimmed V and J ends, which lost 0 bases and 0 bases, there was a span of 10 bases. The CDR3 is made up of 16 amino acids. The CDR3 nucleotides read TGTGCCAGCAGTTTAGCGGGGGGAGAGAGCACAGATACGCAGTATTTT. Translated: CASSLAGGESTDTQYF.

This chain uses TRBV4-1 with TRBJ1-5; the D is unclear. The ends were cut back, 4 bases at V and 2 bases at J, with 12 bases in the middle. CDR3 length: 15 residues. Germline V gene lookup returns CDR1 MGHRA and CDR2 YSYEKL. The CDR3 reads CASSPSGFGNQPQHF. CDR3 coding DNA: TGCGCCAGCAGCCCCTCCGGTTTCGGCAATCAGCCCCAGCATTTT.

This clonotype was detected many times. The chain joins TRBV18 to TRBJ2-3; the D gene is possibly TRBD2 (5 bases). The length of the CDR3 is 13 residues. Germline V lookup: CDR1 KGHSH, CDR2 LQKENI. V was trimmed by 4 bases and J by 5 bases, leaving 10 bases between them. The CDR3 region is CASSLTIRDTQYF. The CDR3 DNA reads TGTGCCAGCTCACTGACTATCCGAGATACGCAGTATTTT.

This clonotype was seen a handful of times. The chain combines TRBV7-2 with TRBJ2-7; 10 nucleotides line up with TRBD1. CDR1 is SGHTA, CDR2 FQGNSA, per germline. With 5 bases clipped from V and 7 bases from J, the junction kept 14 bases outside the gene matches. This CDR3 has 16 amino acids. CDR3 nucleotides: TGTGCCAGCAGCGCTAATCCGGGACAGGGGACTGGGGAGCAGTACTTC. This codes for CASSANPGQGTGEQYF. The whole variable domain, filled in from reference TRBV7-2 and TRBJ2-7, reads GAGVSQSPSNKVTEKGKDVELRCDPISGHTALYWYRQSLGQGLEFLIYFQGNSAPDKSGLPSDRFSAERTGGSVSTLTIQRTQQEDSAVYLCASSANPGQGTGEQYFGPGTRLTVT.

CDR3 bases: TGTGCCTGGAGCACCGGACAGGGATCCTACGAGCAGTACTTC. Translated, it gives CAWSTGQGSYEQYF. This chain connects TRBV30 to TRBJ2-7, with TRBD1 identical over 8 bases. With V trimmed by 3 bases and J by 1 base, 5 bases remained unmatched. CDR1 is GTSNPN and CDR2 is SVGIG in the germline V gene (reference sequence). The length of the CDR3 is 14 residues.

This clonotype was detected only a few times. The chain has TRBV7-9 and TRBJ2-5; D is unresolved. Germline assignment: CDR1 SEHNR and CDR2 FQNEAQ (reference sequence). V was pared by 5 bases and J by 2 bases, with 27 bases between. The CDR3 has 19 residues. CDR3 region: CASSTPLRPLTVIQETQYF. The CDR3 DNA reads as TGTGCCAGCAGCACCCCCCTTAGGCCTTTAACGGTTATACAAGAGACCCAGTACTTC. Combining the CDR3 with reference TRBV7-9 and TRBJ2-5 gives the whole variable domain DTGVSQNPRHKITKRGQNVTFRCDPISEHNRLYWYRQTLGQGPEFLTYFQNEAQLEKSRLLSDRFSAERPKGSFSTLEIQRTEQGDSAMYLCASSTPLRPLTVIQETQYFGPGTRLLVL.

The rearrangement links TRBV20-1 to TRBJ2-1; D may be TRBD2 (6 bases). Germline values: CDR1 DFQATT, CDR2 SNEGSKA (reference sequence). The ends were cut back, 3 bases at V and 6 bases at J, with 9 bases in the middle. The CDR3 extends over 12 amino acids. In DNA form, the CDR3 reads TGCAGTGCTAGCCCCGGGGGCAATGAGCAGTTCTTC. Protein product: CSASPGGNEQFF.

This clonotype came up a few times. CDR3: CASSYSGFGYGYTF. In nucleotides, the CDR3 is TGTGCCAGCAGTTACTCTGGGTTCGGGTATGGCTACACCTTC. This rearrangement joins TRBV6-5 to TRBJ1-2; D is undetermined. Germline CDR1 is MNHEY and CDR2 is SVGAGI. The CDR3 is made up of 14 amino acids. V lost 0 bases to trimming and J lost 5 bases, with 10 bases between them.

This clonotype was recorded many times. V is TRBV15 and J is TRBJ2-3, with 7 bases fitting TRBD1. V gave up 5 bases and J gave up 2 bases; unmatched junction bases: 4. Germline loops: CDR1 LNHNV, CDR2 YYDKDF (reference sequence). The CDR3 runs 14 residues. The CDR3: CATSFDRVTDTQYF. For the CDR3, the DNA is TGTGCCACCAGCTTCGACAGGGTCACAGATACGCAGTATTTT.

This chain connects TRBV9 to TRBJ2-5; 10 nucleotides align to TRBD2. Losses at the gene ends were 4 bases for V and 3 bases for J; bases not matched to a gene: 9. This CDR3 is built from 16 residues. The germline V gene encodes CDR1 SGDLS and CDR2 YYNGEE. The DNA of the CDR3 is TGTGCCAGCAGCCTTCATCCTACTAGCGGGGAAGAGACCCAGTACTTC. Residues: CASSLHPTSGEETQYF.

The rearrangement joins TRBV30 to TRBJ2-7; 10 positions agree with TRBD2. Per germline, CDR1 GTSNPN and CDR2 SVGIG (reference sequence). The junction had 0 bases not matched to a gene; V was cut back by 2 bases and J by 2 bases. The CDR3 loop spans 13 amino acids. The CDR3 DNA reads TGTGCCTGGAGTAGCGGGAGGGCCTACGAGCAGTACTTC. It codes for CAWSSGRAYEQYF.

CDR3 protein: CASSFLISEQFF. CDR3 DNA: TGTGCCAGCAGCTTCTTGATCTCTGAGCAGTTCTTC. The chain links TRBV7-9 to TRBJ2-1, with D hard to call. CDR1 and CDR2 (germline): SEHNR, FQNEAQ (reference sequence). The CDR3 has 12 amino acids. V gave up 3 bases and J gave up 9 bases, with 9 bases separating them.

V gene TRBV7-6 combines with J gene TRBJ1-6; tentatively, D is TRBD1 (6 bases). The CDR3 consists of 15 residues. Trimming pared 9 bases from V and 0 bases from J, leaving 12 bases between. Germline-derived CDR1 and CDR2 are SGHVS and FNYEAQ. The CDR3 nucleotides are TGTGCCAGTACACAGGGAAGCTCCTATAATTCACCCCTCCACTTT. This encodes CASTQGSSYNSPLHF.

The sample holds a few counts of this clonotype. V usage is TRBV20-1 and J usage is TRBJ1-1; D is unresolved. The CDR3 spans 13 residues. Trimming took off 4 bases at V and 3 bases at J, with 12 bases between the two ends. Germline V CDR1 and CDR2: DFQATT, SNEGSKA (reference sequence). The CDR3 protein is CSATSTLDTEAFF. In DNA form, the CDR3 reads TGCAGTGCTACGTCCACGCTAGACACTGAAGCTTTCTTT.

This clonotype was detected a few times. The chain has TRBV29-1 and TRBJ2-1; 7 bases match TRBD2. Per the germline V gene, CDR1 is SQVTM and CDR2 is ANQGSEA. This CDR3 has 12 amino acids. V trimming: 3 bases; J trimming: 10 bases; junction bases outside the gene matches: 6. The CDR3 loop is CSVDGPAGEQFF. CDR3 bases: TGCAGCGTTGATGGCCCAGCGGGAGAGCAGTTCTTC.

The chain joins TRBV7-7 to TRBJ2-5, with D perhaps TRBD1 (6 bases). This CDR3 is 14 amino acids long. With 5 bases removed from V and 4 bases from J, the gap between germline ends came to 14 bases. Per germline, CDR1 SSHAT and CDR2 FNYEAQ (reference sequence). The CDR3 spells CASSTGTHLETQYF. DNA for the CDR3: TGTGCCAGCAGCACCGGGACACACTTAGAGACCCAGTACTTC. Drawing the rest from reference TRBV7-7 and TRBJ2-5, the complete variable domain is GAGVSQSPRYKVTKRGQDVTLRCDPISSHATLYWYQQALGQGPEFLTYFNYEAQPDKSGLPSDRFSAERPEGSISTLTIQRTEQRDSAMYRCASSTGTHLETQYFGPGTRLLVL.

This clonotype was detected a few times. The chain has TRBV12-3 or TRBV12-4 and TRBJ2-5; D perhaps matches TRBD1 (5 bases). This CDR3 spans 14 amino acids. V was cut by 5 bases and J by 9 bases, with 19 bases left in between. The CDR3 here is CASSLREGVWAQYF. The CDR3 nucleotides are TGTGCCAGCAGTCTTAGGGAAGGGGTCTGGGCCCAGTACTTC.

The DNA for the CDR3 is TGTGCCAGCAGCTCGGACTTTTCCTACGAGCAGTACTTC. Residues: CASSSDFSYEQYF. The chain is built from TRBV7-2 and TRBJ2-7, with a tentative D call TRBD2 (5 bases). Germline CDR1 is SGHTA and CDR2 is FQGNSA. The V gene lost 4 bases and the J gene lost 1 base, with 8 bases spanning the gap. The CDR3 consists of 13 residues.

The chain uses TRBV19 and TRBJ1-5, with D perhaps matching TRBD1 (6 bases). CDR3 length: 14 residues. The ends were cut back, 6 bases at V and 0 bases at J, with 9 bases in the middle. Germline V gene data show CDR1 as LNHDA and CDR2 as SQIVND (reference sequence). CDR3 residues: CASSQGHSNQPQHF. The CDR3 DNA reads as TGTGCCAGTAGCCAGGGGCATAGCAATCAGCCCCAGCATTTT.

The rearrangement uses TRBV20-1 and TRBJ1-2; D is undetermined. Trimming shortened V by 5 bases and J by 4 bases, and 17 bases separated the two germline ends. The CDR3 contains 14 residues. Germline values: CDR1 DFQATT, CDR2 SNEGSKA (reference sequence). CDR3 in DNA: TGCAGTGCTCGGCAGAACCTTTTACCCTATGGCTACACCTTC. Translated: CSARQNLLPYGYTF.

This clonotype turned up a few times. The V gene is TRBV6-6, the J gene TRBJ2-1, with 7 bases that match TRBD2. V trimming: 2 bases; J trimming: 7 bases; junction bases outside the gene matches: 5. The CDR3 is 14 amino acids. Germline V gene data show CDR1 as MNHNY and CDR2 as SVGAGI (reference sequence). In nucleotides, the CDR3 is TGTGCCAGCAGTTACATCGGTAGCGGGAATGAGCAGTTCTTC. Translating it yields CASSYIGSGNEQFF.

This clonotype was seen a few times. The rearrangement links TRBV5-1 to TRBJ2-3, with D perhaps being TRBD1 or TRBD2 (5 bases each). Per the germline V gene, CDR1 is SGHRS and CDR2 is YFSETQ. V shed 2 bases and J shed 4 bases, with 14 bases lying between them. The CDR3 is 15 amino acids. CDR3 sequence: CASSFGDDSADTQYF. CDR3 sequence (DNA): TGCGCCAGCAGCTTTGGGGACGACAGCGCAGATACGCAGTATTTT.

A few counts support this clonotype. V is TRBV7-9 and J is TRBJ1-2, with D possibly TRBD1 on 6 matching bases. The CDR3 runs 18 residues. Germline V gene sequence: CDR1 SEHNR, CDR2 FQNEAQ (reference sequence). V was cut by 4 bases and J by 8 bases, with 29 bases left in between. CDR3 region: CASSSPASEPGDLRGYTF. CDR3 nucleotides: TGTGCCAGCAGCTCCCCGGCATCGGAGCCAGGGGATTTACGGGGCTACACCTTC.

The chain is built from TRBV10-3 and TRBJ2-1, with D perhaps matching TRBD1 (6 bases). The CDR3 runs to 13 residues. Trimming left V 7 bases short and J 5 bases short, with 12 bases between. Germline V lookup: CDR1 ENHRY, CDR2 SYGVKD. The CDR3 is CAIIDDRNNEQFF. CDR3 bases: TGTGCCATCATTGACGACAGGAACAATGAGCAGTTCTTC.

V gene TRBV6-5 combines with J gene TRBJ2-3, with 9 bases identical to TRBD1. The CDR3 is 13 amino acids. The junction had 6 bases not matched to a gene; V was cut back by 3 bases and J by 11 bases. Looked up from germline, CDR1 is MNHEY and CDR2 is SVGAGI. CDR3 in DNA: TGTGCCAGCAGTTATCCTGGGACAGGGTTGCAGTATTTT. Translating it yields CASSYPGTGLQYF.